The T cell receptor (beta chain) under discussion was sequenced for a study of response to subunit inactivated influenza vaccine. A few counts support this clonotype. Its specificity is unknown. Study findings and constraints: Few additional T cells are recruited per seasonal influenza vaccination, authors suggested.

The CDR3 contains 13 residues. The germline CDR1 and CDR2 sequences are SGHRS and YFSETQ. Trimming cost V 4 bases and J 7 bases, with 12 bases left between them. TCRdb recomputed calls from the RT-PCR reads with MiXCR, one row per CDR3 protein. The table has 650,000 to 800,000 distinct CDR3 sequences, about 18% seen once; the top ten hold roughly 11%. The receptor comes from a man aged 45-60 years who received an inactivated influenza vaccine. The sample here was PBMCs from blood, taken less than 6 days after vaccination. J is TRBJ1-5 and V is TRBV5-1; no firm D call. Written as DNA, the CDR3 is TGCGCCAGCAGCATATTAGGAGGACAGCCCCAGCATTTT. It specifies CASSILGGQPQHF. The full variable domain, its missing parts supplied by reference TRBV5-1 and TRBJ1-5, is KAGVTQTPRYLIKTRGQQVTLSCSPISGHRSVSWYQQTPGQGLQFLFEYFSETQRNKGNFPGRFSGRQFSNSRSEMNVSTLELGDSALYLCASSILGGQPQHFGDGTRLSIL.